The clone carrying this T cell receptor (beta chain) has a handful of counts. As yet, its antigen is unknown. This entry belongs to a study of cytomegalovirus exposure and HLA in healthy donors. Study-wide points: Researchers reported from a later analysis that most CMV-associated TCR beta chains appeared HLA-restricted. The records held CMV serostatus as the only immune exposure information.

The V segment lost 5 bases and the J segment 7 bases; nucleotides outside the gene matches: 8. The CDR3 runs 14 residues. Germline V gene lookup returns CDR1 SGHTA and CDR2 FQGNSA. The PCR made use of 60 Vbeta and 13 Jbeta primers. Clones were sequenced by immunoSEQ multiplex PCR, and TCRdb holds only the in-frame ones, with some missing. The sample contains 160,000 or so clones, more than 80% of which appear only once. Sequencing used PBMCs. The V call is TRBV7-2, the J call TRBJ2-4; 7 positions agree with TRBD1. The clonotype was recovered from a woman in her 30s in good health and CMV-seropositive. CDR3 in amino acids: CASSLDRVSNIQYF. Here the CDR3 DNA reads TGTGCCAGCAGCCTAGACAGGGTTTCGAACATTCAGTACTTC.